Listed below are T cell receptor beta chains from one sample, sequenced in a study of post-analysis software for immune sequencing data. MiXCR, run by TCRdb on the PCR reads, gives a single entry per CDR3 protein. The profile shows roughly 670,000 distinct CDR3 sequences, around 60% of them singletons. Sequenced input: blood. The receptor set was obtained from a girl aged 2 to 9 with multiple sclerosis. Both conserved end residues are part of each CDR3. Fields, in order: D gene, V gene, clone size, J gene, CDR3 DNA, CDR3 protein. D genes are given only for firm matches. Size tells how often a clone was seen (once, few, many) or the class of an expanded clone, and some rows leave it out.

-	TRBV2	-	TRBJ2-7	TGTGCCAGCGAGGTGGCATTATCCTACGAGCAGTACTTC	CASEVALSYEQYF
-	TRBV3-1	few	TRBJ2-5	TGTGCCAGCAGCAGGCCCGGACAAGAGACCCAGTACTTC	CASSRPGQETQYF
-	TRBV25-1	-	TRBJ1-5	TGTGCCAGCAGTGATGCGACAGGAGACAATCAGCCCCAGCATTTT	CASSDATGDNQPQHF
TRBD1	TRBV20-1	once	TRBJ1-5	TGCAGTGCCTACTACAGGGGCGGCAATCAGCCCCAGCATTTT	CSAYYRGGNQPQHF
-	TRBV20-1	-	TRBJ2-7	TGCAGTGCCAGCTCGCCCGGTCCCTACGAGCAGTACTTC	CSASSPGPYEQYF
TRBD2	TRBV7-2	-	TRBJ2-5	TGTGCCAGCAGCTTAGGTCATAGCGGGGGCTTCCAAGAGACCCAGTACTTC	CASSLGHSGGFQETQYF
TRBD1	TRBV7-9	-	TRBJ2-1	TGTGCCAGCAGCCTTGGCTTCGACAGGGAGCATGAGCAGTTCTTC	CASSLGFDREHEQFF
TRBD2	TRBV7-2	-	TRBJ2-3	TGTGCCAGCAGCTCGGGACTAGCGTTAGCAGATACGCAGTATTTT	CASSSGLALADTQYF
-	TRBV6-5	-	TRBJ2-1	TGTGCCAGCAGAACAAGGGGGACTTTCAATGAGCAGTTCTTC	CASRTRGTFNEQFF
-	TRBV5-6	-	TRBJ1-1	TGTGCCAGCAGCTTGTTCGGCAGGGATATGAACACTGAAGCTTTCTTT	CASSLFGRDMNTEAFF
TRBD2	TRBV6-1	-	TRBJ2-2	TGTGCCAGCAGTACAATGCCACCGGGACTAGCGGGTAACGGGGAGCTGTTTTTT	CASSTMPPGLAGNGELFF
-	TRBV20-1	-	TRBJ2-7	TGCAGTGCTGAACCTGGGCTTAGCGACGAGCAGTACTTC	CSAEPGLSDEQYF
-	TRBV5-1	-	TRBJ2-1	TGCGCCAGCAGCTCGATTAGCAGGGGGAGGGACAATGAGCAGTTCTTC	CASSSISRGRDNEQFF
TRBD2	TRBV25-1	-	TRBJ2-5	TGTGCCAGCAGTACCCAGCGGGAGGTGAGGGAGACCCAGTACTTC	CASSTQREVRETQYF
TRBD1	TRBV5-1	-	TRBJ2-5	TGCGCCAGCAGCGTTCGGACAGGGAATGGCGAGACCCAGTACTTC	CASSVRTGNGETQYF
-	TRBV9	-	TRBJ1-2	TGTGCCAGCAGCGTAGAAGAGGGAGCTAACTATGGCTACACCTTC	CASSVEEGANYGYTF
-	TRBV6-5	-	TRBJ2-3	TGTGCCAGCAGTCAAAAGAACACAGATACGCAGTATTTT	CASSQKNTDTQYF
-	TRBV27	few	TRBJ1-2	TGTGCCAGCAGCCCGTGGTCTAACTATGGCTACACCTTC	CASSPWSNYGYTF
-	TRBV12-3/TRBV12-4	few	TRBJ1-2	TGTGCCAGCAGCTGGGGGGTAGGGCAATATGGCTACACCTTC	CASSWGVGQYGYTF
TRBD2	TRBV20-1	-	TRBJ2-1	TGCAGTGCTAGCTCCGGGAGGGACAATGAGCAGTTCTTC	CSASSGRDNEQFF
-	TRBV5-6	few	TRBJ2-1	TGTGCCAGCAGCTTGGCCACGGGCAGCTCCTACAATGAGCAGTTCTTC	CASSLATGSSYNEQFF
TRBD2	TRBV5-6	-	TRBJ2-1	TGTGCCAGCAGCTTAGATGGGCGGGAGTTTGAGCAGTTCTTC	CASSLDGREFEQFF
-	TRBV28	-	TRBJ2-7	TGTGCCAGCAGTCCTAGGGAGGGGGAGTCCAACTACGAGCAGTACTTC	CASSPREGESNYEQYF
-	TRBV21-1	-	TRBJ2-7	TGTGCCAGTCTGAACTCCGAGCAGTACTTC	CASLNSEQYF
TRBD2	TRBV29-1	few	TRBJ2-3	TGCAGCGTTGGGAGCGGGGGGGCCAGTGATACGCAGTATTTT	CSVGSGGASDTQYF
-	TRBV4-1	-	TRBJ2-5	TGCGCCAGCAGCCTTGGGACGCCGAGGGAGACCCAGTACTTC	CASSLGTPRETQYF
-	TRBV7-6	-	TRBJ2-7	TGTGCCAGCAGCTTAGCGACGGCAGCGAACTACGAGCAGTACTTC	CASSLATAANYEQYF
-	TRBV7-9	-	TRBJ2-3	TGTGCCAGCAGCCCAGGGGTCTACATGGCGCAGTATTTT	CASSPGVYMAQYF
-	TRBV12-3/TRBV12-4	-	TRBJ2-5	TGTGCCACCTCACCCGGTAGGGGGGCGCCGCGGGAGACCCAGTACTTC	CATSPGRGAPRETQYF
TRBD2	TRBV6-6	-	TRBJ2-4	TGTGCCAGCAGCCTCCGGGAGGGGGTGACCAAAAACATTCAGTACTTC	CASSLREGVTKNIQYF
TRBD2	TRBV3-1	-	TRBJ2-5	TGTGCCAGCAGCCCCCGACTAGCGGGAGACCAAGAGACCCAGTACTTC	CASSPRLAGDQETQYF
-	TRBV4-1	-	TRBJ1-5	TGCGCCAGCAGCCAAGAAAGTCAGTCGGGACAGCCCCAGCATTTT	CASSQESQSGQPQHF
-	TRBV5-1	-	TRBJ1-6	TGCGCCAGCAGAGAGGACGGAACTAATTCACCCCTCCACTTT	CASREDGTNSPLHF
-	TRBV2	few	TRBJ1-5	TGTGCCAGCAGTGGGTCAGGAGTCAATCAGCCCCAGCATTTT	CASSGSGVNQPQHF
-	TRBV2	-	TRBJ2-7	TGTGCCAGCAGTGCATTGGCAGGCCCTTACGAGCAGTACTTC	CASSALAGPYEQYF
TRBD1	TRBV20-1	-	TRBJ1-1	TGCAGTGCTAGATCAGGGGGATGGGTGAACACTGAAGCTTTCTTT	CSARSGGWVNTEAFF
TRBD2	TRBV20-1	-	TRBJ2-5	TGCAGTGCTACGGGGGGGCAGGAAGAGACCCAGTACTTC	CSATGGQEETQYF
TRBD2	TRBV20-1	-	TRBJ2-3	TGCAGTGCTAATCAGCGGGAGTTCAGAGATACGCAGTATTTT	CSANQREFRDTQYF
TRBD1	TRBV11-2	few	TRBJ2-7	TGTGCCAGCAGCTGGGGACAGGGAGAAGGCTACGAGCAGTACTTC	CASSWGQGEGYEQYF
TRBD1	TRBV12-3/TRBV12-4	few	TRBJ1-1	TGTGCCAGCAGGGTTGACAGGGTGAACACTGAAGCTTTCTTT	CASRVDRVNTEAFF
TRBD2	TRBV7-8	-	TRBJ2-3	TGTGCCAGCAGCTCCCGAGGACTAGCGGGTACAGATACGCAGTATTTT	CASSSRGLAGTDTQYF
-	TRBV7-6	-	TRBJ2-3	TGTGCCAGCAGCCGTATGGGTGGCCAGGATACGCAGTATTTT	CASSRMGGQDTQYF
TRBD1	TRBV12-3/TRBV12-4	-	TRBJ2-1	TGTGCCAGCAGTCCCGGGACAGGGATCGATGAGCAGTTCTTC	CASSPGTGIDEQFF
-	TRBV3-1	once	TRBJ1-5	TGTGCCAGCAGCCAGAGTACCGGGACGTCCGTGGGAGGGAATCAGCCCCAGCATTTT	CASSQSTGTSVGGNQPQHF
TRBD2	TRBV20-1	-	TRBJ2-3	TGCAGTGCTAGAGATCCACTAGCGAGAGATACGCAGTATTTT	CSARDPLARDTQYF
-	TRBV29-1	-	TRBJ1-2	TGCAGCGTTGATGGGGATGGCTACACCTTC	CSVDGDGYTF
-	TRBV5-1	-	TRBJ2-3	TGCGCCGGCAGCTTGGGGCTAGTAATCACAGATACGCAGTATTTT	CAGSLGLVITDTQYF
-	TRBV5-5	-	TRBJ2-3	TGTGCCAGCAGCTTTTGGAGGGAAGCAGATACGCAGTATTTT	CASSFWREADTQYF
-	TRBV12-3/TRBV12-4	few	TRBJ2-5	TGTGCCAGCACTCTATCGACAGGGAGGGAGACCCAGTACTTC	CASTLSTGRETQYF
TRBD1	TRBV27	-	TRBJ1-5	TGTGCCAGCAGGACTACCGGGACAGGGTACTTGCCCCAGCATTTT	CASRTTGTGYLPQHF
TRBD2	TRBV7-8	few	TRBJ2-7	TGTGCCAGCAGCCCCAGACTAGCGGGCCTCTACGAGCAGTACTTC	CASSPRLAGLYEQYF
-	TRBV29-1	-	TRBJ1-1	TGCAGCGTTGAAGATCTGGACACCATGAACACTGAAGCTTTCTTT	CSVEDLDTMNTEAFF
-	TRBV20-1	-	TRBJ2-5	TGCAGTGTATCCCGGGCGGGACAGCAAGAGACCCAGTACTTC	CSVSRAGQQETQYF